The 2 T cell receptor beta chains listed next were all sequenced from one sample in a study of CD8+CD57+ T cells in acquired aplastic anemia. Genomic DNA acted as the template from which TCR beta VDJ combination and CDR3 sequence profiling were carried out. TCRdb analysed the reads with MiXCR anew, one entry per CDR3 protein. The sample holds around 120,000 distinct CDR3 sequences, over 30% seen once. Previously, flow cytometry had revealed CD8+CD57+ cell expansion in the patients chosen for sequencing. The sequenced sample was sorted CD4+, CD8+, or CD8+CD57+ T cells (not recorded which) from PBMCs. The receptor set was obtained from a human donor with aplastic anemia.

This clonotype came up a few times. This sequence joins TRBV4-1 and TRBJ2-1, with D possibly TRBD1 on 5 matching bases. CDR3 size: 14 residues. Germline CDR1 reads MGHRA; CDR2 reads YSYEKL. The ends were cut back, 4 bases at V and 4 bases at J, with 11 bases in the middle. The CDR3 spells CASSRGPEYNEQFF. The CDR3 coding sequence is TGCGCCAGCAGCCGGGGCCCAGAGTACAATGAGCAGTTCTTC.

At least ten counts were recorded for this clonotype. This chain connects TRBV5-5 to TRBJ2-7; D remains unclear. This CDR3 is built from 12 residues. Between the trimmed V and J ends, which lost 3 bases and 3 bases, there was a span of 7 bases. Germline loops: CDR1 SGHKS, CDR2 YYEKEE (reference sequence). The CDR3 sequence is CASSSHIYEQYF. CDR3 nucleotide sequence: TGTGCCAGCAGCTCCCATATCTACGAGCAGTACTTC.